Below, 16 T cell receptor beta chains from the same sample are listed, as sequenced in a study of blood T cell repertoires in COVID-19. Profiling relied on immunoSEQ multiplex PCR, and the TCRdb table lists in-frame clones only, not all of them. This table has about 140,000 clones, over 75% appearing once. Sequencing used peripheral blood. The receptors were gathered from a woman aged 50 to 60 with acute or convalescent COVID-19.

The rearrangement links TRBV27 to TRBJ2-3; TRBD2 might be the D (5 bases). V lost 3 bases, J lost 4 bases, and 8 bases lay in between. Germline V lookup: CDR1 MNHEY, CDR2 SMNVEV (reference sequence). The CDR3 is 13 amino acids. CDR3 sequence reads: CASSLAGADTQYF. The CDR3 DNA follows: TGTGCCAGCAGTTTGGCCGGGGCAGATACGCAGTATTTT.

This clone was counted only a few times. The J gene is TRBJ1-2, the V gene TRBV9; possibly TRBD1 for D (5 bases). From germline, CDR1 is SGDLS and CDR2 YYNGEE. The CDR3 is 15 amino acids. V was pared by 4 bases and J by 0 bases, with 13 bases between. The CDR3 is CASSLQGGPNYGYTF. The CDR3 bases are TGTGCCAGCAGCTTGCAGGGTGGGCCTAACTATGGCTACACCTTC.

The V and J genes are TRBV9 and TRBJ2-7; possibly TRBD2 for D (6 bases). Trimming pared 0 bases from V and 3 bases from J, leaving 10 bases between. CDR1 and CDR2 (germline): SGDLS, YYNGEE. CDR3 size: 14 residues. This CDR3 reads CASSVDRGNYEQYF. For the CDR3, the DNA is TGTGCCAGCAGCGTAGACCGGGGGAACTACGAGCAGTACTTC.

The V and J genes are TRBV11-3 and TRBJ2-1; 7 positions agree with TRBD1. CDR1 is SGHNT and CDR2 is YENEEA in the germline V gene. With V trimmed by 5 bases and J by 7 bases, 5 bases remained unmatched. This CDR3 spans 13 amino acids. The CDR3 nucleotides are TGTGCCAGCAGCCTAGGGGGCCATAATGAGCAGTTCTTC. Protein sequence: CASSLGGHNEQFF.

This clone appeared a single time. The chain recombines TRBV2 with TRBJ1-3, with a weak D call TRBD1 (5 bases). The CDR3 is 17 residues long. Germline CDR1 and CDR2: SNHLY and FYNNEI. With 8 bases removed from V and 0 bases from J, the gap between germline ends came to 20 bases. The CDR3 sequence: CASGRDGTKSSGNTIYF. The CDR3, as DNA: TGTGCCAGCGGGAGGGACGGCACCAAAAGCTCTGGAAACACCATATATTTT.

V is TRBV3-1 (or the pseudogene TRBV3-2) and J is TRBJ2-1; no definite D call. Germline values: CDR1 LGHDT, CDR2 YNNKEL (reference sequence). The V end lost 5 bases, the J end lost 7 bases, and 18 bases lay between the germline ends. This CDR3 region has 15 residues. This chain's CDR3 is CASSSALLLVNEQFF. CDR3 sequence (DNA): TGTGCCAGCAGCTCTGCTCTCCTACTGGTGAATGAGCAGTTCTTC.

This clone was picked up a small number of times. This chain connects TRBV5-1 to TRBJ1-4; 7 bases match TRBD1. The CDR3 covers 16 residues. With V trimmed by 5 bases and J by 1 base, 8 bases remained unmatched. Germline CDR1 SGHRS, CDR2 YFSETQ. As DNA, the CDR3 is TGCGCCAGCAGGAGAGGGGGCGCAGGAACTAATGAAAAACTGTTTTTT. It is translated as CASRRGGAGTNEKLFF.

The chain couples TRBV25-1 to TRBJ2-1; 7 nucleotides line up with TRBD1. With 1 base clipped from V and 6 bases from J, the junction kept 3 bases outside the gene matches. Germline V gene lookup returns CDR1 MGHDK and CDR2 SYGVNS. This CDR3 is built from 14 residues. Here the CDR3 reads CASSESKGANEQFF. Written as DNA, the CDR3 is TGTGCCAGCAGTGAATCAAAGGGGGCCAATGAGCAGTTCTTC.

The CDR3 is CASSFRGASGYTF. CDR3 in DNA: TGTGCCAGCAGTTTCCGGGGGGCGAGTGGCTACACCTTC. This chain uses TRBV27 with TRBJ1-2, with D tentatively TRBD1 (6 bases). Trimming removed 3 bases at V and 7 bases at J, with 12 bases between. Germline loops: CDR1 MNHEY, CDR2 SMNVEV (reference sequence). The CDR3 totals 13 residues.

The chain couples TRBV7-2 to TRBJ1-3; tentatively, D is TRBD1 (6 bases). The CDR3 length is 17 residues. V was pared by 0 bases and J by 0 bases, with 12 bases between. Germline lookup yields CDR1 SGHTA and CDR2 FQGNSA. For the CDR3, the DNA is TGTGCCAGCAGCTTAGCGGGGACACGCAGCTCTGGAAACACCATATATTTT. As protein: CASSLAGTRSSGNTIYF.

This clone was counted a single time. The chain has TRBV7-9 and TRBJ2-3; TRBD2 matches 8 bases. Germline V gene lookup returns CDR1 SEHNR and CDR2 FQNEAQ (reference sequence). J gave up 4 bases and V 3 bases, and 12 bases lay outside the gene matches. This CDR3 region has 17 residues. CDR3 in amino acids: CASSFPQTSASPDTQYF. In DNA, the CDR3 is TGTGCCAGCAGCTTCCCCCAGACTAGCGCATCTCCAGATACGCAGTATTTT.

V and J are TRBV19 and TRBJ1-5, with D unresolved. Trimming left V 7 bases short and J 2 bases short, with 18 bases between. CDR3 length equals 16 residues. Germline loops: CDR1 LNHDA, CDR2 SQIVND (reference sequence). The CDR3 region has the DNA TGTGCCAGTACCTTCGGGGTAGGGTTGGGCAATCAGCCCCAGCATTTT. It translates to CASTFGVGLGNQPQHF.

The V call is TRBV25-1, the J call TRBJ2-1; tentative D call: TRBD2 (6 bases). Germline V gives CDR1 MGHDK, CDR2 SYGVNS. The V and J ends lost 4 bases and 6 bases respectively, with 13 bases between them. The CDR3 is 14 amino acids. The CDR3, as DNA: TGTGCCAGCAGTGCAAGCGGGTCAATCAATGAGCAGTTCTTC. Translated, it gives CASSASGSINEQFF. Variable domain in full (rest from reference TRBV25-1 and TRBJ2-1): EADIYQTPRYLVIGTGKKITLECSQTMGHDKMYWYQQDPGMELHLIHYSYGVNSTEKGDLSSESTVSRIRTEHFPLTLESARPSHTSQYLCASSASGSINEQFFGPGTRLTVL.

This clone was seen only a few times. In the same sample, other DNA sequences code for this CDR3. The rearrangement uses TRBV7-2 and TRBJ2-3; D may be TRBD2 (5 bases). There are 14 residues in the CDR3. Trimming removed 3 bases from V and 1 base from J, with 8 bases in between. Germline V gives CDR1 SGHTA, CDR2 FQGNSA. CDR3 protein: CASSFWRGTDTQYF. The CDR3 DNA reads as TGTGCCAGCAGCTTTTGGCGGGGCACAGATACGCAGTATTTT. Using reference TRBV7-2 and TRBJ2-3 for the parts outside the CDR3, the full variable domain is GAGVSQSPSNKVTEKGKDVELRCDPISGHTALYWYRQSLGQGLEFLIYFQGNSAPDKSGLPSDRFSAERTGGSVSTLTIQRTQQEDSAVYLCASSFWRGTDTQYFGPGTRLTVL.

J is TRBJ2-1 and V is TRBV27, with a tentative D call TRBD1 (6 bases). Germline-derived CDR1 and CDR2 are MNHEY and SMNVEV (reference sequence). This CDR3 contains 15 residues. Trimming took off 5 bases at V and 0 bases at J, with 11 bases between the two ends. For the CDR3, the DNA is TGTGCCAGCAGTCTCGACAGGAGCTCCTACAATGAGCAGTTCTTC. This translates into CASSLDRSSYNEQFF.

V is TRBV3-1 (or the pseudogene TRBV3-2) and J is TRBJ1-5; D unclear. Between the trimmed V and J ends, which lost 0 bases and 3 bases, there was a span of 9 bases. CDR1 LGHDT and CDR2 YNNKEL come from the germline V gene (reference sequence). This CDR3 contains 15 residues. The CDR3 is CASSQEHSYNQPQHF. The CDR3 nucleotides are TGTGCCAGCAGCCAAGAACACAGCTACAATCAGCCCCAGCATTTT.